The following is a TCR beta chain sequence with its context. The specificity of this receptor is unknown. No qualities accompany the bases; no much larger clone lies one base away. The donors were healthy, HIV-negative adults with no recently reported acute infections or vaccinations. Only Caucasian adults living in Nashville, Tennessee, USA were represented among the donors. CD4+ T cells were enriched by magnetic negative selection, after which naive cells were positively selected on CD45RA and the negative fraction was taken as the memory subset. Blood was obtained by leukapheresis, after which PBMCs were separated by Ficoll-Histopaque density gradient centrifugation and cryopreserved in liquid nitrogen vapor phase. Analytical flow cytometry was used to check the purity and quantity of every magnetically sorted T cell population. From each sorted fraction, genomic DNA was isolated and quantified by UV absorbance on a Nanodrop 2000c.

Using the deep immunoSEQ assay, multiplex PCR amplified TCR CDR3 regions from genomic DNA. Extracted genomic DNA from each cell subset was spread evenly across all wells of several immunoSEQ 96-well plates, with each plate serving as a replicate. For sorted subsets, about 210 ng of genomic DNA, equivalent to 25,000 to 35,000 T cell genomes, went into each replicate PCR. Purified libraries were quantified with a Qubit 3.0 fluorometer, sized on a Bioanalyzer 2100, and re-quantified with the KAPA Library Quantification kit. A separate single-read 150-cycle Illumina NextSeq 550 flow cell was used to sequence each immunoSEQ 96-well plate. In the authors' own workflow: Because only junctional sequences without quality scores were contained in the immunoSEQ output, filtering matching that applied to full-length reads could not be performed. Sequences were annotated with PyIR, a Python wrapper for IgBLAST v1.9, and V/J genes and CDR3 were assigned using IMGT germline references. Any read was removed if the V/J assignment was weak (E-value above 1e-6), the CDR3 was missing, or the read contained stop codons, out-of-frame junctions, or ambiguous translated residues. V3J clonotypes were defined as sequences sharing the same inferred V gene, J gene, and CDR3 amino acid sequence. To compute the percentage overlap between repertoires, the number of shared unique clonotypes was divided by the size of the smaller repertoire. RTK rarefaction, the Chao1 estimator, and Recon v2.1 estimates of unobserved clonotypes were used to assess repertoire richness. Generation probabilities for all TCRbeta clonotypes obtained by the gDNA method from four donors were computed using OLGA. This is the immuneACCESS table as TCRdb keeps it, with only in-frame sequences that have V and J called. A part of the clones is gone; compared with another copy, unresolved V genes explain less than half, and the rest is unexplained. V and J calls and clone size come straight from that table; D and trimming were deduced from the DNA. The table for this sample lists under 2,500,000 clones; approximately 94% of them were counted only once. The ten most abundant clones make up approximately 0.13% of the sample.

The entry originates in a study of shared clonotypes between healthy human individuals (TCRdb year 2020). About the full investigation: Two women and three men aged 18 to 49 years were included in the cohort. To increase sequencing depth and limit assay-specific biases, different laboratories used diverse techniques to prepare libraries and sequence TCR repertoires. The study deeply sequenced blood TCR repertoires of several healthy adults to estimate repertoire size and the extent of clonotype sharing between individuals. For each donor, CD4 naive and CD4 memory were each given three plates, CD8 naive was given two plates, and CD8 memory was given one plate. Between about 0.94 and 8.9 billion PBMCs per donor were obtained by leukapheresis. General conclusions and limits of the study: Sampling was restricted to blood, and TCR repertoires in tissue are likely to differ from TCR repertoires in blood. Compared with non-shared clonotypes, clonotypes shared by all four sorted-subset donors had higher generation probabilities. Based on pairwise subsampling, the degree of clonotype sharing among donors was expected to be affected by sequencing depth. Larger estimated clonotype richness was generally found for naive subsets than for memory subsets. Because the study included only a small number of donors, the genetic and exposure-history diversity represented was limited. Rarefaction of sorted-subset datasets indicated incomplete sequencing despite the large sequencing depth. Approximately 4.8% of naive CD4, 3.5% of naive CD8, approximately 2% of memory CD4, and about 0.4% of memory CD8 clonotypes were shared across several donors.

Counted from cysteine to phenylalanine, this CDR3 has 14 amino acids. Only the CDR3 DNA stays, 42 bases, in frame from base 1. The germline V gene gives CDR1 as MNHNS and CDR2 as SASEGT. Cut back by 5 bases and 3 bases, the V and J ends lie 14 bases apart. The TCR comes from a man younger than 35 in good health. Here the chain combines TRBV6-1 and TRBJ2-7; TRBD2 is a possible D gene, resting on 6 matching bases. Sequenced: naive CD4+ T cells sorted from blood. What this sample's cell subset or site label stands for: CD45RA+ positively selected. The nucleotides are TGTGCCAGCAGTCTTCTATCGGGGGTCTACGAGCAGTACTTC. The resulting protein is CASSLLSGVYEQYF.